This T cell receptor (beta chain) comes out of a study of blood T cell repertoires in COVID-19. Across the study: COVID-19 samples from acute and convalescent phases originated in the United States, Italy and Spain.

Per the original data handling: It was from reference gene primer amplification that nucleated cell counts were estimated. Profiled with immunoSEQ multiplex PCR; TCRdb holds only in-frame clones, not every one. V, J and clone size are taken as reported in that table, and D and trimming were inferred from the DNA itself. The sample includes 150,000 to 200,000 clones, about 86% of them seen just once. The CDR3 sequence is 20 residues long. The sequenced sample was peripheral blood. The source is a man aged 18 to 35 with acute or convalescent COVID-19. The rearrangement links TRBV21-1 to TRBJ2-7; no check of the table's D call, TRBD2, against the DNA was made. TRBV21-1 is a pseudogene locus. The CDR3 protein is CASTPGSKAWGGPPAYEQYF. DNA for the CDR3: TGTGCCAGCACTCCAGGGAGTAAGGCTTGGGGGGGGCCCCCTGCCTACGAGCAGTACTTC.